This is a list of T cell receptor beta chains from one sample in a study of T-cell reconstitution after alpha-beta-depleted transplantation in children. MiXCR, run by TCRdb on the PCR reads, gives a single entry per CDR3 protein. This table holds roughly 340,000 distinct CDR3 sequences, under 20% found once. This specimen was PBMCs, mostly from graft donor cells, taken 360 days after TCRalphabeta/CD19-depleted stem cell transplant. These receptors were obtained from a male patient aged 2-9 years who had a stem cell transplant for acute lymphoblastic leukemia, so the T cells may come from the graft donor. CDR3s include the opening cysteine and the closing phenylalanine or tryptophan. The D gene is left open where the match is weak. The size of a clone is reported for some rows only, either as once, few or many, or as a class for expanded clones.

size: many
V: TRBV3-1
J: TRBJ2-5
D: TRBD2
CDR3: CASSLGGLDKETQYF
DNA: TGTGCCAGCAGTCTGGGGGGACTAGATAAAGAGACCCAGTACTTC

size: few
V: TRBV28
J: TRBJ1-2
D: -
CDR3: CASSLGRKGGYTF
DNA: TGTGCCAGCAGTTTGGGCAGAAAGGGAGGCTACACCTTC

size: -
V: TRBV6-2/TRBV6-3
J: TRBJ2-7
D: -
CDR3: CASSYSGRSGLPYEQYF
DNA: TGTGCCAGCAGTTACTCGGGGAGAAGCGGACTCCCCTACGAGCAGTACTTC

size: few
V: TRBV18
J: TRBJ2-2
D: -
CDR3: CASSREYRQNTGELFF
DNA: TGTGCCAGCTCTCGGGAGTACAGGCAGAACACCGGGGAGCTGTTTTTT

size: -
V: TRBV12-3/TRBV12-4
J: TRBJ2-1
D: -
CDR3: CASSWGGSYNEQFF
DNA: TGTGCCAGCAGTTGGGGTGGGTCCTACAATGAGCAGTTCTTC

size: -
V: TRBV4-1
J: TRBJ1-5
D: -
CDR3: CASSQRREQPQHF
DNA: TGCGCCAGCAGCCAACGCAGGGAACAGCCCCAGCATTTT

size: few
V: TRBV5-1
J: TRBJ2-5
D: -
CDR3: CASQLGWRETQYF
DNA: TGCGCCAGTCAATTAGGGTGGAGGGAGACCCAGTACTTC

size: few
V: TRBV20-1
J: TRBJ1-1
D: TRBD1
CDR3: CSATTGQGETEAFF
DNA: TGCAGTGCTACCACCGGACAGGGTGAGACTGAAGCTTTCTTT

size: few
V: TRBV20-1
J: TRBJ2-1
D: -
CDR3: CSARSTYNEQFF
DNA: TGCAGTGCTAGAAGTACCTACAATGAGCAGTTCTTC

size: -
V: TRBV12-3/TRBV12-4
J: TRBJ2-7
D: -
CDR3: CASSLTSPTSYEQYF
DNA: TGTGCCAGCAGCCTGACTAGTCCCACCTCCTACGAGCAGTACTTC

size: few
V: TRBV10-3
J: TRBJ1-4
D: -
CDR3: CAIRGRDTANEKLFF
DNA: TGTGCCATCAGGGGCCGGGACACGGCAAATGAAAAACTGTTTTTT

size: few
V: TRBV3-1
J: TRBJ2-2
D: TRBD2
CDR3: CASSPLGLAGHGELFF
DNA: TGTGCCAGCAGCCCCCTGGGACTAGCGGGACACGGGGAGCTGTTTTTT

size: many
V: TRBV29-1
J: TRBJ1-1
D: TRBD1
CDR3: CSVERDRAITEAFF
DNA: TGCAGCGTTGAGCGGGACAGGGCGATAACTGAAGCTTTCTTT

size: few
V: TRBV5-1
J: TRBJ2-7
D: TRBD2
CDR3: CASSLSGRPGYEQYF
DNA: TGCGCCAGCAGCTTAAGCGGGAGGCCAGGCTACGAGCAGTACTTC

size: many
V: TRBV28
J: TRBJ2-2
D: -
CDR3: CASSPWAGRNTGELFF
DNA: TGTGCCAGCAGTCCATGGGCGGGGAGGAACACCGGGGAGCTGTTTTTT

size: -
V: TRBV5-1
J: TRBJ1-5
D: -
CDR3: CASSLGAGPNQPQHF
DNA: TGCGCCAGCAGCTTGGGGGCGGGTCCCAATCAGCCCCAGCATTTT

size: few
V: TRBV5-1
J: TRBJ1-2
D: -
CDR3: CASSLDRGSYGYTF
DNA: TGCGCCAGCAGCTTGGATCGGGGGAGCTATGGCTACACCTTC

size: -
V: TRBV5-1
J: TRBJ2-2
D: -
CDR3: CASSLGPKAGELFF
DNA: TGCGCCAGCAGCTTGGGGCCAAAGGCGGGGGAGCTGTTTTTT

size: -
V: TRBV7-9
J: TRBJ2-7
D: -
CDR3: CASSLNRQGIHEQYF
DNA: TGTGCCAGCAGCTTGAATCGCCAGGGAATCCACGAGCAGTACTTC

size: -
V: TRBV5-1
J: TRBJ2-1
D: -
CDR3: CASSLEPVSYNEQFF
DNA: TGCGCCAGCAGCTTGGAGCCGGTCTCCTACAATGAGCAGTTCTTC